Here is one T cell receptor beta chain with its context. The data originate from a study of control samples from healthy donors and cancer patients. CDR3 length: 14 amino acids. Trimming cost V 0 bases and J 8 bases; bases outside gene matches: 4. Looked up from germline, CDR1 is SGDLS and CDR2 is YYNGEE. Assay used: immunoSEQ multiplex PCR; TCRdb lists only in-frame clones, some missing. The table records some 120,000 clones, 85% to 90% of them present only once. The chain carries TRBV9 and TRBJ1-2, with TRBD1 matching 10 bases. This TCR was recovered from a woman aged 45-65 years with colorectal cancer. Material: PBMCs. The CDR3 spells CASSVGGQGSGYTF. The CDR3 DNA is TGTGCCAGCAGCGTAGGGGGACAGGGGTCGGGCTACACCTTC. Full variable domain (rest looked up from reference TRBV9 and TRBJ1-2): DSGVTQTPKHLITATGQRVTLRCSPRSGDLSVYWYQQSLDQGLQFLIQYYNGEERAKGNILERFSAQQFPDLHSELNLSSLELGDSALYFCASSVGGQGSGYTFGSGTRLTVV.